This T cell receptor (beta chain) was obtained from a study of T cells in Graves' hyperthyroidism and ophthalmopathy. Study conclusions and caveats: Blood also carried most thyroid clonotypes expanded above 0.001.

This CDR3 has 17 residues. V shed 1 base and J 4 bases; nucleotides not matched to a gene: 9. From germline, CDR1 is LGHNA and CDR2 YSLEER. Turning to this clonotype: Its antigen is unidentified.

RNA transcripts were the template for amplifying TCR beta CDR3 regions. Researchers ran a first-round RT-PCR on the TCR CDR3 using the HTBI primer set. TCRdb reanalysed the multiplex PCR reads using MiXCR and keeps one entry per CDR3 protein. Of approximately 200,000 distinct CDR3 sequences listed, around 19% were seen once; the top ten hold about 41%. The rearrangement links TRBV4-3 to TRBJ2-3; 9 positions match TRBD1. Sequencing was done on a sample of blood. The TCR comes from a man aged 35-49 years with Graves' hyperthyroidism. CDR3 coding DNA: TGCGCCAGCAGCCAAGCGTCCGGGACAGGGTTGTCAGATACGCAGTATTTT. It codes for CASSQASGTGLSDTQYF.